The rows below give T cell receptor beta chains drawn from one sample of a study of Ad26.COV2.S vaccination and SARS-CoV-2 variants. TCRdb's copy holds only in-frame clones and misses some; the assay was immunoSEQ multiplex PCR. Of about 350,000 clones listed, about 87% were seen once; the top ten hold 6.4%. Source: peripheral blood, taken in a trial of Ad26.COV2.S vaccine versus placebo. The receptors were sampled from a person between 18 and 60 years old who received the Ad26.COV2.S COVID-19 vaccine or a placebo. The CDR3 runs from the conserved cysteine through the conserved F or W. D genes are given only for firm matches. Where a row states a size, it is once, few, many or the class of an expanded clone; other rows omit it.

j_call clone_size v_call d_call cdr3_nt cdr3_aa
TRBJ2-3 - TRBV15 TRBD2 TGTGCCACCAGCACCCGACTAGCGGCGAAAGGCGTTACGCAGTATTTT CATSTRLAAKGVTQYF
TRBJ1-5 - TRBV5-6 - TGTGCCAGCAGCTACGCGGGGGGTCAGCCCCAGCATTTT CASSYAGGQPQHF
TRBJ1-5 - TRBV6-2/TRBV6-3 TRBD1 TGTGCCAGCAGTTCCCCCCGGGACAGTCTTGGGCCCCAGCATTTT CASSSPRDSLGPQHF
TRBJ2-4 few TRBV19 TRBD1 TGTGCCAGTAGTATAGATCGGACAGGGGTGGGGGCCAAAAACATTCAGTACTTC CASSIDRTGVGAKNIQYF
TRBJ2-7 - TRBV25-1 - TGTGCCAGCTCCGTGGGAAACTCCTACGAGCAGTACTTC CASSVGNSYEQYF
TRBJ2-7 - TRBV7-2 TRBD2 TGTGCCAGCAGCTTATCAGCGGGGGCTTTCTACGAGCAGTACTTC CASSLSAGAFYEQYF
TRBJ1-2 - TRBV9 - TGTGCCAGCAGCGTAAATAATTATGGCTACACCTTC CASSVNNYGYTF
TRBJ1-6 few TRBV4-1 TRBD1 TGCGCCAGCAGCCTACTCGGGACAGCCAATTCACCCCTCCACTTT CASSLLGTANSPLHF
TRBJ2-1 - TRBV11-3 - TGTGCCAGCAGTAGAAGTCACAATGAGCAGTTCTTC CASSRSHNEQFF
TRBJ1-5 - TRBV28 - TGTGCCAGCAGTTTGAGGCGGAACAATCAGCCCCAGCATTTT CASSLRRNNQPQHF
TRBJ1-6 - TRBV5-1 - TGCGCCAGCAGCTTGGACAGCACCAATTCACCCCTCCACTTT CASSLDSTNSPLHF
TRBJ1-3 - TRBV3-1/TRBV3-2 - TGTGCCAGCAGCCCCCGTCCCGGCTCTGGAAACACCATATATTTT CASSPRPGSGNTIYF
TRBJ2-1 few TRBV30 TRBD2 TGTGCCTGGAGTGCCTCGGGACTAGCGGGAGGACAGTCTATATACAATGAGCAGTTCTTC CAWSASGLAGGQSIYNEQFF
TRBJ2-7 - TRBV6-1 - TGTGCCAGCAGTGAGGGATTTAACGAGCAGTACTTC CASSEGFNEQYF
TRBJ2-1 - TRBV30 - TGTGCCTGGAGTAGGAATGAGCAGTTCTTC CAWSRNEQFF
TRBJ1-5 - TRBV6-2/TRBV6-3 - TGTGCCAGCAGTTACTCTGATCAGCCCCAGCATTTT CASSYSDQPQHF
TRBJ2-1 - TRBV28 TRBD2 TGTGCCAGCAGTTTATTTCGGGGACTAGCCATCGAGCAGTTCTTC CASSLFRGLAIEQFF
TRBJ2-7 - TRBV6-6 - TGTGCCAGCAGACTTGCCAGGGATGAAGCCTACGAGCAGTACTTC CASRLARDEAYEQYF
TRBJ2-1 once TRBV28 TRBD1 TGTGCACCCAGTGACAGGGGGAGGAATGAGCAGTTCTTC CAPSDRGRNEQFF
TRBJ1-1 - TRBV28 - TGTGCCAGCAGTTGGGGTGACAGACCGAACACTGAAGCTTTCTTT CASSWGDRPNTEAFF
TRBJ1-2 - TRBV18 - TGTGCCAGCTCACCACCACAGGGAGGGGGCTACACCTTC CASSPPQGGGYTF
TRBJ1-1 - TRBV10-3 - TGTGCCATCAGTGAGACAGTGAACACTGAAGCTTTCTTT CAISETVNTEAFF
TRBJ2-7 - TRBV28 TRBD2 TGTGCCAGCAGTTTTGGCCTAGCGGTAAACGAGCAGTACTTC CASSFGLAVNEQYF
TRBJ2-1 - TRBV24-1 TRBD2 TGTGCCACCAGTGATTTAGCGAGCGGGAATAAGTTCTTC CATSDLASGNKFF
TRBJ1-1 - TRBV5-1 - TGCGCCAGCAGCTTGGGCCGGACCCCGAGCACTGAAGCTTTCTTT CASSLGRTPSTEAFF
TRBJ2-7 once TRBV5-4 - TGTGCCAGCAGCTTGCCGGACCCGTCCTACGAGCAGTACTTC CASSLPDPSYEQYF
TRBJ2-7 - TRBV29-1 TRBD1 TGCAGCGTTGAGGACAGGGGGTCCTACGAGCAGTACTTC CSVEDRGSYEQYF
TRBJ1-1 - TRBV15 TRBD1 TGTGCCACCAGCAGAACGAACAGGGGGAACACTGAAGCTTTCTTT CATSRTNRGNTEAFF
TRBJ1-2 - TRBV3-1/TRBV3-2 - TGTGCCAGCAGCAACCCGCAGTCCCAAGTTAGCTACACCTTC CASSNPQSQVSYTF
TRBJ2-2 - TRBV3-1/TRBV3-2 TRBD2 TGTGCCAGCAGCCAACCGGGAGGGACCGGGGAGCTGTTTTTT CASSQPGGTGELFF
TRBJ2-7 - TRBV2 - TGTGCCAGCAGTGAATTGGGCGGGACCACTAGTTGGGGGAAATACGAGCAGTACTTC CASSELGGTTSWGKYEQYF
TRBJ2-7 - TRBV7-8 - TGTGCCAGCAGCTTAGCCCTTGGACAGAGGAGCTCCTACGAGCAGTACTTC CASSLALGQRSSYEQYF
TRBJ2-3 - TRBV18 - TGTGCCAGCTCATCCCAAAGAACAGATACGCAGTATTTT CASSSQRTDTQYF
TRBJ1-2 - TRBV4-3 - TGCGCCAGCAGCCAAGATCGTACAGGTGGCTACACCTTC CASSQDRTGGYTF
TRBJ1-2 - TRBV20-1 - TGCAGTGGCGGCACAAGGTCTGGCTACACCTTC CSGGTRSGYTF
TRBJ2-7 - TRBV4-1 - TGCGCCAGCAGCCAAGATCAGCAAAACTACGAGCAGTACTTC CASSQDQQNYEQYF
TRBJ2-7 - TRBV14 TRBD2 TGTGCCAGCAGCCGGGGGGAGGGGATCTCCTACGAGCAGTACTTC CASSRGEGISYEQYF
TRBJ2-1 few TRBV4-2 TRBD2 TGTGCCAGCAGCCAAGAAGGGACTAGTCAGGTTGAGCAGTTCTTC CASSQEGTSQVEQFF
TRBJ1-1 - TRBV19 - TGTGCCAGTAGTGTTGGGTGGACTGAAGCTTTCTTT CASSVGWTEAFF
TRBJ2-2 few TRBV7-2 - TGTGCCAGCAGCTTAGCGATTCGGAACACCGGGGAGCTGTTTTTT CASSLAIRNTGELFF
TRBJ1-5 - TRBV3-1/TRBV3-2 - TGTGCCAGCAGCCAAAGCGTTATGGGCCAGCATAGCAATCAGCCCCAGCATTTT CASSQSVMGQHSNQPQHF
TRBJ2-2 - TRBV6-6 TRBD1 TGTGCCAGCAGTCCACAGGGGACCGGGGAGCTGTTTTTT CASSPQGTGELFF
TRBJ1-1 - TRBV6-5 TRBD1 TGTGCCAGCACTCGCACAGGGGCCGCTGAAGCTTTCTTT CASTRTGAAEAFF
TRBJ2-1 - TRBV6-4 - TGTGCCAGCAGTGGAACAGGGGAGGGGGACGATGAGCAGTTCTTC CASSGTGEGDDEQFF
TRBJ1-1 - TRBV27 - TGTGCCAGCAGTTTTCAGGGAAAGGACACTGAAGCTTTCTTT CASSFQGKDTEAFF
TRBJ1-3 - TRBV19 - TGTGCCAGTAGGTCCATCTCTGGAAACACCATATATTTT CASRSISGNTIYF
TRBJ1-2 - TRBV4-3 - TGCGCCAGCAGCCAAGATCGCGGATCCTATGGCTACACCTTC CASSQDRGSYGYTF
TRBJ2-7 - TRBV11-2 - TGTGCCAGCAGCTTCAGGGCCGCCTACGAGCAGTACTTC CASSFRAAYEQYF